These 29 T cell receptor beta chains came from one sample sequenced in a study of blood T cells in healthy people across ages. Alongside a J-beta primer mix, a sample-barcoded 5' primer served in a second PCR lasting roughly 7 to 12 cycles. Each CDR3 protein is one row after TCRdb ran MiXCR on the 5' RACE reads. Here the sample spans some 1.5 million distinct CDR3 sequences, 28% being singletons. Sequences were obtained from blood. These receptors were taken from a woman between 25 and 40 years old in good health.

The chain employs TRBV27 and TRBJ2-5; TRBD1 agrees at 9 bases. The CDR3 spans 14 residues. V lost 6 bases, J lost 5 bases, and 7 bases stayed unmatched. Germline loops: CDR1 MNHEY, CDR2 SMNVEV (reference sequence). The CDR3 DNA is TGTGCCAGCAGGATACAGGGGGCGACGGAGACCCAGTACTTC. As protein: CASRIQGATETQYF.

This clonotype has at least ten counts. J is TRBJ2-1 and V is TRBV12-3 or TRBV12-4; TRBD2 matches at 8 bases. After removal of 2 bases from V and 4 bases from J, the junction contained 4 bases not matched to a gene. The CDR3 spans 15 residues. CDR3 nucleotides: TGTGCCAGCAGTTTAAGCGGGAGACGATACAATGAGCAGTTCTTC. This sequence encodes CASSLSGRRYNEQFF.

Many counts were recorded for this clonotype. This chain links TRBV7-8 with TRBJ2-1; 7 positions match TRBD2. Trimming at V came to 5 bases and at J to 6 bases, leaving 1 base not matched to a gene. CDR1 SGHVS and CDR2 FQNEAQ come from the germline V gene. This CDR3 is 12 amino acids long. The CDR3 coding sequence is TGTGCCAGCAGCCGGGAGGTCAATGAGCAGTTCTTC. This gives the protein CASSREVNEQFF.

The chain employs TRBV3-1 and TRBJ2-3; TRBD2 matches at 9 bases. Unmatched junction bases numbered 5, after V lost 4 bases and J lost 0 bases. The CDR3 covers 16 residues. Germline V lookup: CDR1 LGHDT, CDR2 YNNKEL (reference sequence). In DNA, the CDR3 is TGTGCCAGCAGCCCCTGGACTAGCGAGAGCACAGATACGCAGTATTTT. Translated, it gives CASSPWTSESTDTQYF.

V is TRBV14 and J is TRBJ2-1, with 7 bases aligning to TRBD1. CDR3 length equals 14 residues. Germline CDR1 reads SGHDN; CDR2 reads FVKESK. With 2 bases clipped from V and 7 bases from J, the junction kept 5 bases outside the gene matches. CDR3 DNA: TGTGCCAGCAGCCAACCAACGACAGGGAATGAGCAGTTCTTC. Amino acids: CASSQPTTGNEQFF.

The chain uses TRBV7-2 and TRBJ2-2; 8 bases are shared with TRBD2. The germline gives CDR1 SGHTA, CDR2 FQGNSA. The trim removed 4 bases at V and 4 bases at J, leaving 5 bases unmatched. CDR3 size: 15 residues. The CDR3 nucleotides read TGTGCCAGCAGCTCCGCGGGGGGAGGCACCGGGGAGCTGTTTTTT. Amino acids: CASSSAGGGTGELFF.

This sequence joins TRBV5-1 and TRBJ1-4, with 7 bases fitting TRBD1. The germline V gene encodes CDR1 SGHRS and CDR2 YFSETQ. The J segment lost 8 bases and the V segment lost 2 bases, leaving 6 bases of the junction unmatched. The CDR3 is 14 amino acids. The CDR3 loop is CASSFGDREEKLFF. The CDR3 nucleotides read TGCGCCAGCAGCTTTGGTGACAGGGAAGAAAAACTGTTTTTT.

This chain joins TRBV10-2 and TRBJ2-1; 7 nucleotides agree with TRBD1. The V and J ends lost 10 bases and 7 bases, in that order; junction bases with no gene match: 10. CDR1 is WSHSY, CDR2 SAAADI, per germline. The CDR3 has 13 amino acids. For the CDR3, the DNA is TGCGCCAAAAAATGGGCAGGGGGAAATGAGCAGTTCTTC. This sequence encodes CAKKWAGGNEQFF.

The J gene is TRBJ1-1, the V gene TRBV29-1; D is ambiguous. CDR1 is SQVTM and CDR2 is ANQGSEA in the germline V gene. Trimming stripped 6 bases from V and 0 bases from J, with 11 bases between. The CDR3 sequence is 13 residues long. This CDR3 reads CSVVQAVNTEAFF. CDR3 bases: TGCAGCGTCGTCCAAGCGGTGAACACTGAAGCTTTCTTT.

The chain has TRBV4-1 and TRBJ1-2; D ambiguous. CDR1 is MGHRA and CDR2 is YSYEKL in the germline V gene. This CDR3 comprises 20 residues. The V end was cut by 1 base, the J end by 4 bases, with 28 bases between. CDR3 region: CASSQGYLWDLNDARYGYTF. The CDR3 DNA reads TGCGCCAGCAGCCAAGGTTACCTTTGGGATTTGAACGACGCCCGCTATGGCTACACCTTC.

The V gene is TRBV20-1, the J gene TRBJ1-6; unclear D gene. The V gene's germline CDR1 is DFQATT and CDR2 SNEGSKA (reference sequence). V was trimmed by 1 base and J by 10 bases, leaving 17 bases between them. The CDR3 has 15 amino acids. The CDR3 spells CSARVVGQIGSPLHF. CDR3 DNA: TGCAGTGCTAGAGTTGTAGGCCAGATCGGGTCACCCCTCCACTTT.

The chain couples TRBV7-2 to TRBJ2-1; 8 bases are shared with TRBD2. Germline loops: CDR1 SGHTA, CDR2 FQGNSA. V was clipped by 7 bases and J by 5 bases; unmatched bases: 4. The CDR3 loop spans 13 amino acids. This CDR3 is CASTTSGNNEQFF. As DNA, the CDR3 is TGTGCCAGCACCACTAGCGGCAACAATGAGCAGTTCTTC.

This clonotype was counted a single time. A much larger clone sits a single nucleotide away, making a read error possible. This chain links TRBV14 with TRBJ2-7; 10 bases agree with TRBD2. The CDR3 is made up of 16 amino acids. Germline assignment: CDR1 SGHDN and CDR2 FVKESK. CDR3 in amino acids: CASSQLGLAGVNEQFV. The CDR3 region has the DNA TGTGCCAGCAGCCAACTGGGGCTAGCGGGAGTCAATGAGCAGTTCGTC.

About this clonotype itself: This clone may be a read error of a much larger clone one base away. The CDR3 DNA reads as TGTGCCAGCAGTCAGTATACCGACGAGCAGTACTTC. Translating gives CASSQYTDEQYF. V and J are TRBV12-3 or TRBV12-4 and TRBJ2-7; D not resolved. The CDR3 is made up of 12 amino acids. The V end was cut by 5 bases, the J end by 5 bases, with 10 bases between.

This chain joins TRBV19 and TRBJ1-5; 9 nucleotides match TRBD1. CDR1 and CDR2 from the germline V gene are LNHDA and SQIVND (reference sequence). CDR3 length equals 17 residues. The trim removed 6 bases at V and 7 bases at J, leaving 16 bases unmatched. Written as DNA, the CDR3 is TGTGCCAGTAGCCTACCGGGACAGGGAGAAGGGAGACAGCCCCAGCATTTT. Translated: CASSLPGQGEGRQPQHF.

The rearrangement joins TRBV20-1 to TRBJ1-2; 12 positions match TRBD1. The V and J ends lost 2 bases and 8 bases, in that order; junction bases with no gene match: 12. Germline V gene sequence: CDR1 DFQATT, CDR2 SNEGSKA (reference sequence). The CDR3 consists of 16 residues. The CDR3, as DNA: TGCAGTGCTAGACCGGACCCGGGACAGGGGGCGCGGGGCTACACCTTC. Its translation: CSARPDPGQGARGYTF.

In its sample, this clonotype was seen a few times. The rearrangement uses TRBV20-1 and TRBJ2-3; D possibly corresponds to TRBD2 (6 bases). CDR3 size: 22 residues. V was cut by 4 bases and J by 4 bases, with 39 bases left in between. CDR1 and CDR2 from the germline V gene are DFQATT and SNEGSKA (reference sequence). The chain's CDR3 is CSATLVGARGHLDLLSADTQYF. The CDR3 nucleotides are TGCAGTGCTACGCTTGTTGGGGCGCGGGGCCATTTGGACCTTCTCAGCGCAGATACGCAGTATTTT.

This rearrangement joins TRBV4-3 to TRBJ2-6; possibly TRBD1 for D (5 bases). Germline V gives CDR1 LGHNA, CDR2 YSLEER. CDR3 size: 16 residues. V was cut by 0 bases and J by 7 bases, with 13 bases left in between. Here the CDR3 DNA reads TGCGCCAGCAGCCAAGATGAACGTGACAGAGCCAACGTCCTGACTTTC. It codes for CASSQDERDRANVLTF.

The sample holds a few counts of this clonotype. The chain uses TRBV7-2 and TRBJ1-2; weak D call: TRBD1 (5 bases). V was clipped by 6 bases and J by 0 bases, with 14 bases between them. Germline CDR1 SGHTA, CDR2 FQGNSA. This CDR3 is 15 amino acids long. For the CDR3, the DNA is TGTGCCAGCAGTGATCAGGGCCCTGCTAACTATGGCTACACCTTC. Translation: CASSDQGPANYGYTF.

The chain recombines TRBV7-6 with TRBJ1-1; tentative D call: TRBD1 (5 bases). Trimming cost V 1 base and J 11 bases, with 14 bases left between them. CDR3 length equals 13 residues. Germline assignment: CDR1 SGHVS and CDR2 FNYEAQ. The CDR3 coding sequence is TGTGCCAGCAGCTTAGGACCAGGAGGGGCCGCTTTCTTT. Its translation is CASSLGPGGAAFF.

This clonotype was seen a few times. This chain joins TRBV28 and TRBJ2-6, with D perhaps matching TRBD2 (5 bases). Trimming stripped 1 base from V and 4 bases from J, with 11 bases between. This CDR3 region has 16 residues. The germline CDR1 and CDR2 sequences are MDHEN and SYDVKM. The CDR3 region has the DNA TGTGCCAGCAGTTTATTTCGGGGTATGGGGGCCAACGTCCTGACTTTC. Translating gives CASSLFRGMGANVLTF. Supplemented by reference TRBV28 and TRBJ2-6, the full variable domain reads DVKVTQSSRYLVKRTGEKVFLECVQDMDHENMFWYRQDPGLGLRLIYFSYDVKMKEKGDIPEGYSVSREKKERFSLILESASTNQTSMYLCASSLFRGMGANVLTFGAGSRLTVL.

This chain joins TRBV15 and TRBJ2-1; D perhaps matches TRBD2 (5 bases). Germline CDR1 LNHNV, CDR2 YYDKDF (reference sequence). Trimming removed 0 bases from V and 5 bases from J, with 11 bases in between. The CDR3 consists of 15 residues. This chain's CDR3 is CATSRDRDGDNEQFF. DNA of the CDR3: TGTGCCACCAGCAGAGATCGTGACGGGGACAATGAGCAGTTCTTC.

This clonotype was detected ten times or more. The CDR3 bases are TGTGCCAGCACCCTTCGAGGGACATTCCAAGAGACCCAGTACTTC. Encoded protein: CASTLRGTFQETQYF. The V and J genes are TRBV12-3 or TRBV12-4 and TRBJ2-5; TRBD1 might be the D (6 bases). The CDR3 has 15 amino acids. Trimming took 7 bases from V and 1 from J, leaving 16 bases between them.

In its sample, this clonotype was seen a few times. The chain is built from TRBV12-3 or TRBV12-4 and TRBJ1-5, with D possibly matching TRBD1 (5 bases). Trimming shortened V by 5 bases and J by 2 bases, and 13 bases separated the two germline ends. The CDR3 has 15 amino acids. The CDR3 is CASSDTGGRNQPQHF. The CDR3 nucleotides read TGTGCCAGCAGTGATACAGGAGGACGCAATCAGCCCCAGCATTTT.

This clonotype was picked up a small number of times. CDR3 sequence: CASSQWDRKNTEAFF. The CDR3 nucleotides are TGTGCCAGCAGCCAATGGGACAGAAAGAACACTGAAGCTTTCTTT. The V call is TRBV3-1, the J call TRBJ1-1; 7 bases line up with TRBD1. Germline trimming cut 2 bases from V and 1 base from J; bases unmatched to any gene: 4. The CDR3 consists of 15 residues. Germline CDR1 LGHDT, CDR2 YNNKEL (reference sequence). Based on the CDR3 plus reference TRBV3-1 and TRBJ1-1, the full variable domain is DTAVSQTPKYLVTQMGNDKSIKCEQNLGHDTMYWYKQDSKKFLKIMFSYNNKELIINETVPNRFSPKSPDKAHLNLHINSLELGDSAVYFCASSQWDRKNTEAFFGQGTRLTVV.

There are a few counts of this clonotype. The CDR3 DNA reads as TGTGCCAGCAGTTTAGCCGGACAGGGAAAAAATCAGCCCCAGCATTTT. Translating it yields CASSLAGQGKNQPQHF. V gene TRBV12-3 or TRBV12-4 combines with J gene TRBJ1-5, with TRBD1 matching over 8 bases. J lost 4 bases, V lost 0 bases, and 5 bases had no gene match. CDR3 length: 16 residues.

The chain links TRBV3-1 to TRBJ2-3, with D unclear. This CDR3 is 14 amino acids long. Trimming took 3 bases from V and 5 from J, leaving 12 bases between them. CDR1 and CDR2 (germline): LGHDT, YNNKEL (reference sequence). CDR3 in amino acids: CASSHRGFEDTQYF. In nucleotides, the CDR3 is TGTGCCAGCAGCCACCGCGGCTTCGAAGATACGCAGTATTTT.

This clonotype came up a few times. V usage is TRBV3-1 and J usage is TRBJ1-1; 7 bases are a match to TRBD1. The CDR3 runs to 15 residues. Germline V CDR1 and CDR2: LGHDT, YNNKEL (reference sequence). With V trimmed by 0 bases and J by 0 bases, 1 base remained unmatched. The DNA for the CDR3 is TGTGCCAGCAGCCAAGACACAGGGGTGAACACTGAAGCTTTCTTT. Amino acid sequence: CASSQDTGVNTEAFF.

DNA of the CDR3: TGTGCCAGCAGCCTCTCGGGAGCGGGGGGTCTCTCCTACGAGCAGTACTTC. Amino acid sequence: CASSLSGAGGLSYEQYF. The V call is TRBV7-2, the J call TRBJ2-7; TRBD2 agrees at 9 bases. CDR3 length: 17 residues. Germline assignment: CDR1 SGHTA and CDR2 FQGNSA. The J segment lost 0 bases and the V segment lost 5 bases, leaving 11 bases of the junction unmatched.